This T cell receptor (beta chain) was captured in a study of vaccination effects on CD4 cells after COVID-19 (dated by TCRdb to about 2022). With regard to the full study: Post-vaccine samples across the study were collected a median of 72 days after the second dose, with a range of 14 to 241. SARS-CoV-2 spike-specific CD4+ TCR repertoires were compared before and after mRNA vaccination in COVID-19 convalescent patients and in infection-naive vaccine recipients. A total of roughly 9 COVID-19 convalescent patients and a handful of SARS-CoV-2-naive healthy vaccine recipients were included in the full study. The Oncomine TCR Beta short-read assay on an Illumina iSeq 100 was used to sequence cultures from other donors in the study.

The ViraFEST assay stimulated PBMC with viral peptide pools and then used TCR sequencing to identify antigen-specific CD4+ T cell clonotypes by expansion. After 10 days of culture, CD4+ T cells were isolated with the EasySep CD4+ T cell isolation kit. Each participant got two doses of an mRNA SARS-CoV-2 vaccine, either BNT162b2 or mRNA-1273. None of the healthy vaccine recipients had a prior SARS-CoV-2 infection, which was confirmed by nucleocapsid antibody tests that came back negative both before and after vaccination. Some 1.9 million PBMC per well were cultured with about 9 ug/ml peptides in IMDM containing roughly 5% human AB serum, about 9.7 IU/ml IL-2 and gentamicin. Half of the culture medium was replaced with fresh IL-2-containing medium on days 3 and 7. Unless noted otherwise, every peptide stimulation condition was grown in triplicate wells. Using Ficoll-Paque Plus gradient centrifugation, PBMC were separated from whole blood and then either used fresh or cryopreserved at -140C. The overlapping peptide pools covered the spike proteins of SARS-CoV-2 and of the common cold coronaviruses HCoV-NL63, HCoV-OC43 and HCoV-229E. Genomic DNA was extracted from cultured CD4+ T cells with the QIAamp micro DNA kit.

The CDR3 runs 14 amino acids, cysteine and phenylalanine included. Of the read, only the CDR3 DNA is kept; its 42 bases are in frame from base 1. In the germline V gene (reference sequence), CDR1 corresponds to LNHDA and CDR2 to SQIVND. Trimming removed 0 bases from V and 5 bases from J; the gene matches leave 3 bases unexplained. Turning to this clone: It lacks a known antigen. No clone much larger than this one lies a single base away; base qualities are absent.

The research as a whole found: Marked clonal contraction was observed in both infection-induced and vaccine-induced clones at late post-vaccination timepoints, consistent with waning T cell responses. In healthy vaccine recipients, vaccine-induced clones were almost all SARS-CoV-2 mono-reactive, with only 1 of 255 cross-reactive with common cold coronaviruses. The study was limited by a small number of convalescent patients and lacked early post-infection timepoints.

The library was prepared using the immunoSEQ multiplex PCR assay. DNA from the cultured and isolated CD4+ T cells underwent TCR beta CDR3 sequencing. For the original study's pipeline: Non-productive TCR sequences were discarded, and reads were trimmed to the CDR3 region, with only CDR3s of 7 or more amino acids retained. The MANAFEST web app was used to pick out antigen-specific clonotypes by comparing their expansion in peptide wells with that in reference cultures. Positive clones required FDR<0.05 expansion versus reference and all other wells, odds ratio above 5, and frequency above 0.1% in two replicate wells. Cross-reactive clonotypes were defined as significantly expanded in SARS-CoV-2 spike wells and in at least one common cold coronavirus spike condition. CDR3 similarity was assessed by Levenshtein distance using the stringdist R package, and unrooted trees were constructed with ape in R 3.6.1. As stored in TCRdb, this immuneACCESS dataset retains in-frame rearrangements with V and J assigned. A fraction of the clones does not appear; measured against another copy, unresolved V genes explain less than half of the discrepancy, and the remainder lacks a known reason. Clonal size and the V and J genes are those of that table, whereas D and trimming came from the DNA. The sample table holds tens of thousands of clones, of which around 78% were seen once. The top ten constitute roughly 1.2% of the sample.

The TCR comes from a human donor who received a COVID-19 vaccine. This specimen consisted of CD4+ T cells from PBMCs cultured with HCoV-229E spike peptides, obtained after COVID-19 vaccination. The label giving this sample's cell subset or site can be read as: HCoV-229E spike overlapping peptide pool stimulation. The chain couples TRBV19 to TRBJ1-2, and 7 bases in between align with TRBD1. The CDR3 region has the sequence CASSIENRGYGYTF. Read as DNA, the sequence is TGTGCCAGTAGTATAGAGAACAGGGGATATGGCTACACCTTC.